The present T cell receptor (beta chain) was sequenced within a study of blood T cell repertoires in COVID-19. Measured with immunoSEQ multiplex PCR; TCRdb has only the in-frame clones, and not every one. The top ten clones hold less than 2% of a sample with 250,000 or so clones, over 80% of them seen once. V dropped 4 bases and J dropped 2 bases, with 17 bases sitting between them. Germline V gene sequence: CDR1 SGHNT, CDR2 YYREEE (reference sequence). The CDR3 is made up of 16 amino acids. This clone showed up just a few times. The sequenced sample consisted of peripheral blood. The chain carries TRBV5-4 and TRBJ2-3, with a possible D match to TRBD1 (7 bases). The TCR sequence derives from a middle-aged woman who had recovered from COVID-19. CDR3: CASSPTGPGVTDTQYF. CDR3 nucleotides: TGTGCCAGCAGCCCGACAGGGCCGGGGGTCACAGATACGCAGTATTTT.